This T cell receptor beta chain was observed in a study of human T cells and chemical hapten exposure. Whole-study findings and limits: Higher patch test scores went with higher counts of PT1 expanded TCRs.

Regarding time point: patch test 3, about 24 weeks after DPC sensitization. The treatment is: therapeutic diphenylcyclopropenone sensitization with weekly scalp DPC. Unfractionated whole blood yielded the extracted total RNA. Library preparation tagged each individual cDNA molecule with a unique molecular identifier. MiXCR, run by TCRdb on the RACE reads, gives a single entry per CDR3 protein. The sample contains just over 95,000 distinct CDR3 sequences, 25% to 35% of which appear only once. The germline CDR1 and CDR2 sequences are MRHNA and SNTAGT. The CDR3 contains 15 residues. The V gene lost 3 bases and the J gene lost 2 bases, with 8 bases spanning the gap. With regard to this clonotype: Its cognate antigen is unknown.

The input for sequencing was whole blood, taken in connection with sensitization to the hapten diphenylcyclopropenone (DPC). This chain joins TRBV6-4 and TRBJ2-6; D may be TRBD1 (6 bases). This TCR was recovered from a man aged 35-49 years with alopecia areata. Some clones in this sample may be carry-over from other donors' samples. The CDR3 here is CASSEQGTGANVLTF. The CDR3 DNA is TGTGCCAGCAGTGAGCAGGGGACTGGGGCCAACGTCCTGACTTTC.